This TCR beta chain was recorded in a study of T cell repertoires in aging, cancer and after chemotherapy. In the study overall: Chronic lymphocytic leukemia patients on fludarabine- or bendamustine-based regimens gave paired samples before and after chemotherapy.

A word on this clonotype: Its matching antigen is unknown.

Multiplex touch-down PCR with TRB-A/B primers amplified rearranged V-D-J TRB sequences. A single record per CDR3 protein comes from TCRdb applying MiXCR to the multiplex PCR reads. The sample has 4,000 to 5,000 distinct CDR3 sequences; around 28% are singletons. Study results and limitations: Median generation probability rose over the chemotherapy interval in each cancer cohort, suggesting rebound thymic output. Healthy donors lost TCR diversity with age mainly through richness, cancer patients through richness and evenness. Hematological cancer patients had lymphoid organ infiltration that may impair thymic emigration or T cell expansion.

Amplification of TCR beta used genomic DNA extracted from peripheral blood. This TCR was recovered from a human donor with a blood cancer. Sequencing used blood.

The CDR3 bases are TGTGCCAGCAGGCCCGGGACAGCGTATAGCAATCAGCCCCAGCATTTT. Translation gives CASRPGTAYSNQPQHF. This chain connects TRBV6-4 to TRBJ1-5; 7 bases match TRBD1. Losses at the gene ends were 6 bases for V and 0 bases for J; bases not matched to a gene: 8. CDR1 is MRHNA and CDR2 is SNTAGT in the germline V gene. This CDR3 is 16 amino acids long.